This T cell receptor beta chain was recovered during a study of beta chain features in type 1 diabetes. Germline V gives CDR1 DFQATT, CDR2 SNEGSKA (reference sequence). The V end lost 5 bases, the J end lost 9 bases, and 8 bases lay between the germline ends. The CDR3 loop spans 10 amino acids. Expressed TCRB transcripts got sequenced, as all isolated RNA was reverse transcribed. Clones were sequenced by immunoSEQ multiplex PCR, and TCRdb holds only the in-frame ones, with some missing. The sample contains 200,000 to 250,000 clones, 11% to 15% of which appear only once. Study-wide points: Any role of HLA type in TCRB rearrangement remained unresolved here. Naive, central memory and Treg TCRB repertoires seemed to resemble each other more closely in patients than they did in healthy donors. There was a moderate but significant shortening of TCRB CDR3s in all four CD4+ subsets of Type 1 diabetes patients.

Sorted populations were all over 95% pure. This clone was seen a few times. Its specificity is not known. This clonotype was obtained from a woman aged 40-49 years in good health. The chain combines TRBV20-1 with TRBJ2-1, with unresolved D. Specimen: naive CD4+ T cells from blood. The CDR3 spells CSAASAEQFF. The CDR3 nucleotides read TGCAGTGCTGCGTCCGCTGAGCAGTTCTTC.